The rows below give T cell receptor beta chains drawn from one sample of a study of shared clonotypes between healthy human individuals. Assay: immunoSEQ multiplex PCR; the TCRdb copy retains only in-frame clones and omits some. The table has 2 million to 2.5 million clones, about 95% seen once. Sample: naive CD8+ T cells sorted from blood. All receptors derive from a man aged 18 to 29 in good health. Both conserved end residues are part of each CDR3. D genes are given only for firm matches. The size entry is marked missing in some rows and otherwise reads once, few, many or a size class.

j_call | clone_size | v_call | d_call | cdr3_nt | cdr3_aa
TRBJ2-7 | NA | TRBV9 | TRBD2 | TGTGCCAGCAGCGAGGGTGCGGGAGGGGCCTACGAGCAGTACTTC | CASSEGAGGAYEQYF
TRBJ1-2 | NA | TRBV7-9 | NA | TGTGCCAGCAGCTTTGGGGGGGATCCAAGGGGCTACACCTTC | CASSFGGDPRGYTF
TRBJ2-3 | NA | TRBV6-1 | TRBD2 | TGTGCCAGCAGTGAAGCACTAGCGGGGCTCACAGATACGCAGTATTTT | CASSEALAGLTDTQYF
TRBJ1-6 | NA | TRBV7-9 | TRBD1 | TGTGCCAGCAGCTTAAATACTCTAAGGGGGCAGATCGGTTCACCCCTCCACTTT | CASSLNTLRGQIGSPLHF
TRBJ2-1 | NA | TRBV9 | TRBD1 | TGTGCCAGCAGCGTAGACGGGACAGGCGGAGATGAGCAGTTCTTC | CASSVDGTGGDEQFF
TRBJ1-1 | NA | TRBV6-1 | NA | TGTGCCAGCAGTGATTGGGTCCAGAGCCGGAACACTGAAGCTTTCTTT | CASSDWVQSRNTEAFF
TRBJ2-3 | NA | TRBV5-1 | TRBD2 | TGCGCCAGCAGCTCGCTAGCGGGGGCCTGGGGGAACACAGATACGCAGTATTTT | CASSSLAGAWGNTDTQYF
TRBJ1-1 | NA | TRBV7-9 | TRBD1 | TGTGCCAGCAGCTGGACAGGGGAAACTGAAGCTTTCTTT | CASSWTGETEAFF
TRBJ1-2 | NA | TRBV5-3 | NA | TGTGCCAGACCACCGATCCCCCACTATGGCTACACCTTC | CARPPIPHYGYTF
TRBJ2-3 | NA | TRBV9 | NA | TGTGCCAGCAGCGTAGAAGGCGGAACCACCCACATTGATACGCAGTATTTT | CASSVEGGTTHIDTQYF
TRBJ2-7 | NA | TRBV5-1 | TRBD2 | TGCGCCAGCAGCCTGGATGGGACTAGCGTCTACGAGCAGTACTTC | CASSLDGTSVYEQYF
TRBJ2-7 | NA | TRBV7-8 | TRBD1 | TGTGCCAGCAGCTTACCTGGGACAGGGGGCAACGAGCAGTACTTC | CASSLPGTGGNEQYF
TRBJ2-1 | NA | TRBV6-5 | TRBD2 | TGTGCCAGCAGTTACGGGGCGGGGGACAATGAGCAGTTCTTC | CASSYGAGDNEQFF
TRBJ2-7 | NA | TRBV6-6 | TRBD2 | TGTGCCAGCAGTTACGGCTTGGGACTAGAAGGCCACGAGCAGTACTTC | CASSYGLGLEGHEQYF
TRBJ2-2 | NA | TRBV19 | NA | TGTGCCAGTAGTATGATGGGACCGAACACCGGGGAGCTGTTTTTT | CASSMMGPNTGELFF
TRBJ2-7 | once | TRBV7-9 | NA | TGTGCCAGCGGGTCATTAACCTACGAGCAGTACTTC | CASGSLTYEQYF
TRBJ2-1 | NA | TRBV30 | NA | TGTGCCTGGAGTTGGCTGGGGGGACCGGGCAATGAGCAGTTCTTC | CAWSWLGGPGNEQFF
TRBJ2-1 | NA | TRBV27 | TRBD1 | TGTGCCAGCAGTCCTCCACAGGGGGTTTCCTACAATGAGCAGTTCTTC | CASSPPQGVSYNEQFF
TRBJ2-1 | NA | TRBV19 | TRBD2 | TGTGCCAGTAGTATGGCTAGCGGAACCTACAATGAGCAGTTCTTC | CASSMASGTYNEQFF
TRBJ2-1 | NA | TRBV19 | NA | TGTGCCACGGGGGACGGTCCCAATGAGCAGTTCTTC | CATGDGPNEQFF
TRBJ1-2 | NA | TRBV27 | NA | TGTGCCAGCAGTTTAGGGCATGGGGCCGGCTATGGCTACACCTTC | CASSLGHGAGYGYTF
TRBJ2-5 | NA | TRBV27 | NA | TGTGCCAGCAGTAACAGGGAGTCGGAGACCCAGTACTTC | CASSNRESETQYF
TRBJ2-1 | NA | TRBV11-2 | TRBD2 | TGTGCCAGCAGCTCCAGCGGGAGCTCCTACAATGAGCAGTTCTTC | CASSSSGSSYNEQFF
TRBJ2-1 | NA | TRBV29-1 | TRBD2 | TGCAGCGTTGTTTTAGCGGGAGTCGGGAACAATGAGCAGTTCTTC | CSVVLAGVGNNEQFF
TRBJ1-2 | NA | TRBV28 | NA | TGTGCCAGCTCCACAGGAGGGGGGAACTATGGCTACACCTTC | CASSTGGGNYGYTF
TRBJ1-1 | NA | TRBV4-3 | NA | TGCGCCAGCAGCCAAGATGGGCAGGGACCAACTGAAGCTTTCTTT | CASSQDGQGPTEAFF
TRBJ2-7 | NA | TRBV13 | NA | TGTGCCAGCAGGAGTACAGGGTCTCCGTACGAGCAGTACTTC | CASRSTGSPYEQYF
TRBJ2-7 | NA | TRBV4-1 | NA | TGCGCCAGCAGCCAGGCACTTGTTTACGAGCAGTACTTC | CASSQALVYEQYF
TRBJ1-1 | few | TRBV27 | NA | TGTGCCAGCAGTTTAATAGGTCCCGATGGTCAGAGGGACACTGAAGCTTTCTTT | CASSLIGPDGQRDTEAFF
TRBJ2-7 | NA | TRBV5-1 | NA | TGCGCCAGCAGCGCCGGACAACTAGACTACGAGCAGTACTTC | CASSAGQLDYEQYF
TRBJ2-3 | NA | TRBV13 | NA | TGTGCCAGCAGCTTAGCTAGTCGACTGGATACGCAGTATTTT | CASSLASRLDTQYF
TRBJ2-7 | NA | TRBV10-3 | NA | TGTGCCATCAGTGAAGGAAGAAAAGTCGACGAGCAGTACTTC | CAISEGRKVDEQYF
TRBJ2-2 | once | TRBV2 | NA | TGTGCCAGCATAAGGGCGAACACCGGGGAGCTGTTTTTT | CASIRANTGELFF
TRBJ1-2 | NA | TRBV27 | NA | TGTGCCAGCAGTTATGATGCGGGGGCCTATGGCTACACCTTC | CASSYDAGAYGYTF
TRBJ2-7 | once | TRBV27 | TRBD1 | TGTGCCAGCAGTCCCCTATCAGGGGGCTTTGACGAGCAGTACTTC | CASSPLSGGFDEQYF
TRBJ2-7 | once | TRBV4-1 | TRBD2 | TGCGCCAGCAGCCAAGATTCATCTAGCGGGAGCTACGAGCAGTACTTC | CASSQDSSSGSYEQYF
TRBJ2-7 | NA | TRBV4-1 | NA | TGCGCCAGCAGCCAAGGTCCCCTCAGTGAGCAGTACTTC | CASSQGPLSEQYF
TRBJ1-2 | NA | TRBV27 | TRBD1 | TGTGCCAGCAGTTTACTTGGGACAGGGGGGGACTATGGCTACACCTTC | CASSLLGTGGDYGYTF
TRBJ2-3 | NA | TRBV9 | TRBD2 | TGTGCCAGCAGCTACGACGGGACTAGCGGTTGGGATACGCAGTATTTT | CASSYDGTSGWDTQYF
TRBJ2-7 | NA | TRBV9 | TRBD2 | TGTGCCAGCAGCCTAGGGCTAGCGGGGCGCGGGGAGCAGTACTTC | CASSLGLAGRGEQYF
TRBJ2-7 | NA | TRBV7-9 | NA | TGTGCCAGCAGCTTAGACGTTCACCTCTACGAGCAGTACTTC | CASSLDVHLYEQYF
TRBJ2-5 | NA | TRBV27 | NA | TGTGCCAGCAGTTTAGGTGGGGTCGGGACCCAGTACTTC | CASSLGGVGTQYF